This TCR beta chain came from a study of cytomegalovirus exposure and HLA in healthy donors. Regarding the study as a whole: Among the CMV-associated chains, three were confirmed in vitro as specific for CMV antigens. The study recorded 160 or so TCR beta chains that were cytomegalovirus-associated. As was reported, the classifier diagnosed cytomegalovirus status with high specificity and sensitivity.

This CDR3 is built from 14 residues. The germline CDR1 and CDR2 sequences are SGHAT and FQNNGV. J lost 2 bases, V lost 1 base, and 2 bases had no gene match. In regard to this clone: The antigen remains unidentified.

TCRdb keeps only in-frame clones here, not all; method: immunoSEQ multiplex PCR. This table has about 200,000 clones, roughly 84% appearing once. The sequencing sample was made of PBMCs. V and J are TRBV11-2 and TRBJ2-7; 7 nucleotides align to TRBD1. The TCR originated in a woman between 18 and 29 years old in good health and CMV-seropositive. The CDR3 here is CASSLGTGAYEQYF. DNA for the CDR3: TGTGCCAGCAGCTTAGGGACAGGTGCCTACGAGCAGTACTTC.